This T cell receptor beta chain originates from a study of T cell repertoires in cytomegalovirus infection. Study-wide context: Researchers turned to recently identified HLA-C-restricted CMV epitopes as well as well-studied HLA-B-restricted ones. TCR beta signatures that were public indicated CMV infection and matching HLA type. Findings of the study overall: Predominance within the ex vivo response was attributable to HLA-C-restricted CMV-specific TCR beta clonotypes. Adding up the frequency of public TCR beta families identified people who carried CMV plus the relevant HLA.

The CDR3 sequence is 15 residues long. V shed 6 bases, J shed 6 bases, and the junction held 5 bases outside the gene matches. This clonotype was counted only a few times. The antigen is not known. Using its own MiXCR run on the reads, TCRdb lists one record per CDR3 protein. The sample has hundreds of thousands of distinct CDR3 sequences, roughly 46% seen once; the top ten hold about two fifths. The TCR sequence derives from a human donor in good health (CMV status not recorded). Some clones in this sample may be carry-over from other donors' samples. Sequenced material: cultured PBMCs, taken from culture after CMV antigen stimulation. V and J are TRBV12-3 or TRBV12-4 and TRBJ2-2; 12 nucleotides align to TRBD2. In nucleotides, the CDR3 is TGTGCCAGCAGGCCTAGCGGGGGGGCCGCCGGGGAGCTGTTTTTT. Translated: CASRPSGGAAGELFF.